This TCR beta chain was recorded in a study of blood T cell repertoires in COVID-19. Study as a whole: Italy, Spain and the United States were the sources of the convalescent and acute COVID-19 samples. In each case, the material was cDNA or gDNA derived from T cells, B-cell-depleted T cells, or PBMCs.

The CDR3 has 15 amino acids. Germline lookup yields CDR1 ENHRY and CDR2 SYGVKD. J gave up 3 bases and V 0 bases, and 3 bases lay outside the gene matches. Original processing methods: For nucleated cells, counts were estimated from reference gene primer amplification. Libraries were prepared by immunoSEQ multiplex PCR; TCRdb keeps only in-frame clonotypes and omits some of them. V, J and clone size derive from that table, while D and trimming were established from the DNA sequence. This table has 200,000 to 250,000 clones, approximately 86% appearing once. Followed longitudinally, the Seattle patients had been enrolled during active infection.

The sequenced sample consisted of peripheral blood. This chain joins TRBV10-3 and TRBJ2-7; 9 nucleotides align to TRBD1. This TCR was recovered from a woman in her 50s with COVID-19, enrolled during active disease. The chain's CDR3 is CAISESGQGFYEQYF. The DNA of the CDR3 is TGTGCCATCAGTGAGTCGGGACAGGGTTTCTACGAGCAGTACTTC.